The 18 T cell receptor beta chains listed next were all sequenced from one sample in a study of shared T cell receptors in the human thymus. The table came from immunoSEQ multiplex PCR; TCRdb's copy has only in-frame clones and leaves some out. This sample carries about 660,000 clones, approximately 90% of them seen once, and the ten largest clones take 0.008% to 0.011%. The same specimen was also included in a second study, on human thymus T cells.

The sequenced material came from thymocytes. The receptors were sampled from a boy under three years old with a congenital heart defect.

This chain connects TRBV19 to TRBJ2-1; no clear D gene. Germline V gene data show CDR1 as LNHDA and CDR2 as SQIVND (reference sequence). This CDR3 region has 14 residues. V was cut by 0 bases and J by 4 bases, with 7 bases left in between. The CDR3: CASSIENRYNEQFF. In nucleotides, the CDR3 is TGTGCCAGTAGTATAGAAAACAGATACAATGAGCAGTTCTTC. The full variable domain, with the rest looked up from reference TRBV19 and TRBJ2-1, is DGGITQSPKYLFRKEGQNVTLSCEQNLNHDAMYWYRQDPGQGLRLIYYSQIVNDFQKGDIAEGYSVSREKKESFPLTVTSAQKNPTAFYLCASSIENRYNEQFFGPGTRLTVL.

This rearrangement joins TRBV11-2 to TRBJ2-7; the match to TRBD1 covers 7 bases. This CDR3 is 15 amino acids long. J gave up 2 bases and V 1 base, and 5 bases lay outside the gene matches. Germline V lookup: CDR1 SGHAT, CDR2 FQNNGV. The CDR3 protein is CASSLADRDPYEQYF. The CDR3 DNA follows: TGTGCCAGCAGCTTAGCAGACAGGGACCCCTACGAGCAGTACTTC.

The gene calls are TRBV19 and TRBJ1-1, with D perhaps matching TRBD1 (6 bases). V lost 8 bases and J 6 bases, leaving 16 bases between the germline ends. Germline values: CDR1 LNHDA, CDR2 SQIVND (reference sequence). This CDR3 spans 13 amino acids. The CDR3 spells CASSQRGGPEAFF. Here the CDR3 DNA reads TGTGCCAGTTCCCAGAGGGGGGGCCCTGAAGCTTTCTTT.

The chain employs TRBV7-9 and TRBJ2-3; 7 positions agree with TRBD1. The V gene's germline CDR1 is SEHNR and CDR2 FQNEAQ (reference sequence). Unmatched junction bases numbered 13, after V lost 2 bases and J lost 5 bases. The CDR3 runs 17 residues. CDR3 DNA sequence: TGTGCCAGCAGCTTACCCATTCGACAGGGCTATGAAGATACGCAGTATTTT. It specifies CASSLPIRQGYEDTQYF.

This clone was seen just once. The chain is built from TRBV1 and TRBJ2-2; the table's TRBD2 call for D was not verified on the DNA. TRBV1 counts as a pseudogene. This CDR3 has 17 residues. The CDR3 is CTRLPFGTSGNTGELFF. The CDR3 nucleotides read TGCACCAGACTCCCTTTTGGGACTAGCGGGAACACCGGGGAGCTGTTTTTT.

The gene calls are TRBV28 and TRBJ2-7; TRBD1 matches at 10 bases. J lost 3 bases, V lost 5 bases, and 7 bases had no gene match. The length of the CDR3 is 15 residues. CDR1 and CDR2 from the germline V gene are MDHEN and SYDVKM. The CDR3 protein is CASSGWTGGRYEQYF. CDR3 in DNA: TGTGCCAGCAGTGGGTGGACAGGGGGACGCTACGAGCAGTACTTC.

This chain uses TRBV29-1 with TRBJ1-2; D gene uncertain. The germline V gene has CDR1 SQVTM and CDR2 ANQGSEA. This CDR3 is built from 15 residues. Trimming left V 6 bases short and J 4 bases short, with 21 bases between. CDR3 region: CSVWEGVGGSYGYTF. CDR3 sequence (DNA): TGCAGCGTGTGGGAGGGAGTGGGTGGAAGCTATGGCTACACCTTC.

The sample holds one count of this clone. Other nucleotide sequences in the sample specify the same CDR3. This chain connects TRBV7-2 to TRBJ1-1; D might be TRBD1 (6 bases). The CDR3 has 13 residues. Germline CDR1 and CDR2: SGHTA and FQGNSA. V dropped 5 bases and J dropped 1 base, with 8 bases sitting between them. CDR3 sequence reads: CASSPGQNTEAFF. The CDR3 region has the DNA TGTGCCAGCAGCCCGGGACAGAACACTGAAGCTTTCTTT.

The chain uses TRBV29-1 and TRBJ1-4, with 10 bases aligning to TRBD1. The CDR3 covers 15 residues. J gave up 3 bases and V 3 bases, and 4 bases lay outside the gene matches. Germline V lookup: CDR1 SQVTM, CDR2 ANQGSEA. The CDR3 region is CSVETGGASNEKLFF. CDR3 bases: TGCAGCGTTGAGACAGGGGGCGCTTCTAATGAAAAACTGTTTTTT.

This chain uses TRBV25-1 with TRBJ2-5; D remains unclear. The germline V and J ends were trimmed by 4 bases and 5 bases, with 5 bases remaining between them. Germline values: CDR1 MGHDK, CDR2 SYGVNS. This CDR3 is 11 amino acids long. The CDR3 loop is CASSGAETQYF. As DNA, the CDR3 is TGTGCCAGCAGTGGGGCCGAGACCCAGTACTTC.

This chain uses TRBV4-3 with TRBJ2-1; tentatively, D is TRBD1 (6 bases). V lost 0 bases, J lost 2 bases, and 11 bases lay in between. Germline CDR1 and CDR2: LGHNA and YSLEER. The CDR3 covers 16 residues. Here the CDR3 DNA reads TGCGCCAGCAGCCAAGATACGGGACACACCTACAATGAGCAGTTCTTC. It encodes CASSQDTGHTYNEQFF.

A word on this clone: Other DNA sequences in this specimen translate into the identical CDR3. V gene TRBV20-1 combines with J gene TRBJ2-1; D remains ambiguous. The CDR3 contains 11 residues. Trimming took 0 bases from V and 7 from J, leaving 4 bases between them. Germline loops: CDR1 DFQATT, CDR2 SNEGSKA (reference sequence). The CDR3 DNA is TGCAGTGCTAGAGATCTGAATGAGCAGTTCTTC. This encodes CSARDLNEQFF.

V and J are TRBV7-2 and TRBJ2-1; 9 bases agree with TRBD1. CDR1 SGHTA and CDR2 FQGNSA come from the germline V gene. V was pared by 5 bases and J by 4 bases, with 12 bases of the junction left unmatched. The CDR3 runs to 17 residues. The CDR3: CASSLPGTGIRYNEQFF. CDR3 nucleotide sequence: TGTGCCAGCAGCCTCCCCGGGACAGGGATTCGATACAATGAGCAGTTCTTC.

V usage is TRBV19 and J usage is TRBJ2-7; D may be TRBD2 (5 bases). V was cut by 5 bases and J by 6 bases, with 11 bases left in between. This CDR3 spans 12 amino acids. CDR1 and CDR2 from the germline V gene are LNHDA and SQIVND (reference sequence). CDR3 in DNA: TGTGCCAGTAGTGGGCTAGCCGGCGAGCAGTACTTC. Its protein product is CASSGLAGEQYF.

The chain links TRBV6-5 to TRBJ2-3; 7 bases align to TRBD2. The trim removed 4 bases at V and 7 bases at J, leaving 11 bases unmatched. The CDR3 contains 15 residues. Germline V CDR1 and CDR2: MNHEY, SVGAGI. The CDR3 DNA sequence: TGTGCCAGCAGTTCCGGAGGGTCTAGCGGAAATACGCAGTATTTT. Its translation is CASSSGGSSGNTQYF.

CDR3 protein: CASSSRQGIFYEQYF. The CDR3, as DNA: TGTGCCAGCAGCTCTCGACAGGGGATATTCTACGAGCAGTACTTC. V is TRBV11-2 and J is TRBJ2-7, with 8 bases that match TRBD1. Germline CDR1 is SGHAT and CDR2 is FQNNGV. The J segment lost 3 bases and the V segment lost 4 bases, leaving 8 bases of the junction unmatched. This CDR3 region has 15 residues. The variable domain in full, completed from reference TRBV11-2 and TRBJ2-7, reads EAGVAQSPRYKIIEKRQSVAFWCNPISGHATLYWYQQILGQGPKLLIQFQNNGVVDDSQLPKDRFSAERLKGVDSTLKIQPAKLEDSAVYLCASSSRQGIFYEQYFGPGTRLTVT.

The CDR3 DNA sequence: TGTGCCAGCAGCCGCGGGGAGGTCGGAATGTTCCACGAGCAGTACTTC. Its protein is CASSRGEVGMFHEQYF. This sequence joins TRBV4-2 and TRBJ2-7; D perhaps matches TRBD2 (6 bases). Per germline, CDR1 LGHNA and CDR2 YNFKEQ. Trimming left V 4 bases short and J 5 bases short, with 21 bases between. The CDR3 is 16 residues long.

This clone appeared a single time. This rearrangement joins TRBV4-1 to TRBJ2-7; 8 positions agree with TRBD1. CDR1 and CDR2 from the germline V gene are MGHRA and YSYEKL. V shed 3 bases, J shed 2 bases, and the junction held 15 bases outside the gene matches. The CDR3 has 18 residues. CDR3 amino acids: CASSQGPGTGDRTYEQYF. Here the CDR3 DNA reads TGCGCCAGCAGCCAGGGCCCCGGGACAGGAGACCGTACCTACGAGCAGTACTTC.